The T cell receptor (beta chain) described here comes from a study of CD8 T cells in Susac syndrome. The CDR3 sequence is 14 residues long. The V segment lost 4 bases and the J segment 6 bases; nucleotides outside the gene matches: 8. Germline V CDR1 and CDR2: SNHLY, FYNNEI. A quantity of roughly 0.5 to 1 ug RNA underwent reverse transcription using random hexamers. By means of immunoSEQ multiplex PCR, TCR beta CDR3 spanning 54 Vbeta and 13 Jbeta underwent amplification. TCRdb analysed the immunoSEQ multiplex PCR reads with MiXCR anew, one entry per CDR3 protein. Among roughly 140,000 distinct CDR3 sequences listed, 94% were seen once. The T cells that were sequenced for TCR beta were CD8+ and CD4+ cells from blood. The multiple sclerosis controls, all treatment-naive patients, had relapsing-remitting disease that was stable or active.

The clonotype was recovered from a human donor with multiple sclerosis. The sample consisted of CD8+ T cells from PBMCs. The V and J genes are TRBV2 and TRBJ1-2, with 7 bases that match TRBD1. The CDR3 DNA reads as TGTGCCAGCAGTGGTGCTTGGCAGGGGGATGGCTACACCTTC. Translated, it gives CASSGAWQGDGYTF.